The 27 T cell receptor beta chains reported below all come from one sample, sequenced in a study of T-cell reconstitution after alpha-beta-depleted transplantation in children. It was with unique molecular identifiers that the TCRbeta library was prepared. From the PCR reads, TCRdb called clonotypes with MiXCR, one entry per CDR3 protein. The sample lists 180,000 or so distinct CDR3 sequences, around 5.9% occurring once. Specimen: PBMCs, collected before TCRalphabeta/CD19-depleted stem cell transplant. These receptors came from a girl under three years old with combined immunodeficiency, due to receive a stem cell transplant.

This clonotype was seen repeatedly, ten times or more. The V and J genes are TRBV20-1 and TRBJ2-7, with a weak D call TRBD1 (5 bases). From germline, CDR1 is DFQATT and CDR2 SNEGSKA (reference sequence). The CDR3 totals 14 residues. V was pared by 6 bases and J by 3 bases, with 18 bases between. This chain's CDR3 is CSAKGPLIYYEQYF. CDR3 bases: TGCAGTGCCAAGGGGCCTCTAATCTACTACGAGCAGTACTTC.

This clonotype was picked up a small number of times. This chain connects TRBV6-2 or TRBV6-3 to TRBJ2-7; tentative D call: TRBD2 (5 bases). The CDR3 runs to 16 residues. With 5 bases removed from V and 1 base from J, the gap between germline ends came to 18 bases. CDR1 and CDR2 from the germline V gene are MNHEY and SVGEGT. The CDR3 is CASSHGVGRGSYEQYF. Written as DNA, the CDR3 is TGTGCCAGCAGTCACGGGGTAGGGCGAGGGTCCTACGAGCAGTACTTC.

Ten or more counts support this clonotype. This chain links TRBV7-2 with TRBJ2-1; TRBD2 matches at 9 bases. Germline V gives CDR1 SGHTA, CDR2 FQGNSA. This CDR3 has 15 amino acids. The trim removed 6 bases at V and 7 bases at J, leaving 10 bases unmatched. The CDR3 protein is CASSSLGGGGNEQFF. Written as DNA, the CDR3 is TGTGCCAGCAGTTCCCTCGGCGGGGGGGGTAATGAGCAGTTCTTC. The full variable domain, with the rest looked up from reference TRBV7-2 and TRBJ2-1, is GAGVSQSPSNKVTEKGKDVELRCDPISGHTALYWYRQSLGQGLEFLIYFQGNSAPDKSGLPSDRFSAERTGGSVSTLTIQRTQQEDSAVYLCASSSLGGGGNEQFFGPGTRLTVL.

There are many counts of this clonotype. The chain joins TRBV7-8 to TRBJ1-4; 8 nucleotides match TRBD1. This CDR3 is 13 amino acids long. V gave up 7 bases and J gave up 5 bases; unmatched junction bases: 3. The germline V gene encodes CDR1 SGHVS and CDR2 FQNEAQ. The CDR3 spells CASMGQENEKLFF. The CDR3 bases are TGTGCCAGCATGGGACAGGAAAATGAAAAACTGTTTTTT.

In nucleotides, the CDR3 is TGTGCCAGCAGCTTATCGGGGGGGGACGGTACGCAGTATTTT. This gives the protein CASSLSGGDGTQYF. This sequence joins TRBV11-2 and TRBJ2-3; TRBD2 matches 8 bases. J gave up 8 bases and V 2 bases, and 6 bases lay outside the gene matches. CDR3 length: 14 residues. In germline, CDR1 is SGHAT, CDR2 FQNNGV. Full variable domain (remainder filled in from reference TRBV11-2 and TRBJ2-3): EAGVAQSPRYKIIEKRQSVAFWCNPISGHATLYWYQQILGQGPKLLIQFQNNGVVDDSQLPKDRFSAERLKGVDSTLKIQPAKLEDSAVYLCASSLSGGDGTQYFGPGTRLTVL.

This clonotype was picked up many times. V and J are TRBV12-3 or TRBV12-4 and TRBJ2-3, with D possibly TRBD2 on 6 matching bases. The CDR3 runs 15 residues. Deletions cut 3 bases from V and 2 bases from J, with 12 bases between. DNA of the CDR3: TGTGCCAGCAGTTTGGATACTAGCCCCACAGATACGCAGTATTTT. Protein product: CASSLDTSPTDTQYF.

This clonotype was detected ten times or more. The chain links TRBV4-1 to TRBJ2-5; 10 nucleotides agree with TRBD1. This CDR3 is built from 16 residues. The germline gives CDR1 MGHRA, CDR2 YSYEKL. The ends lost 2 bases at V and 5 bases at J; junction bases unmatched: 8. The CDR3 nucleotides read TGCGCCAGCAGCCAAATCGAAGGGACAGGGGACGAGACCCAGTACTTC. It specifies CASSQIEGTGDETQYF.

In the case of this clonotype: A clone one base away is much larger, so this may be a read error. The chain links TRBV10-3 to TRBJ2-2, with TRBD2 matching over 8 bases. This CDR3 has 16 residues. Trimming cost V 0 bases and J 6 bases; bases outside gene matches: 6. CDR1 is ENHRY, CDR2 SYGVKD, per germline. The CDR3 loop reads CAISESLAGFAGELFF. Written as DNA, the CDR3 is TGTGCCATCAGTGAGTCGCTAGCGGGTTTCGCCGGGGAGCTGTTTTTT.

There are many counts of this clonotype. This chain connects TRBV6-1 to TRBJ2-3; weak D call: TRBD2 (5 bases). CDR1 is MNHNS and CDR2 is SASEGT in the germline V gene. The CDR3 covers 13 residues. Between the trimmed V and J ends, which lost 6 bases and 2 bases, there was a span of 9 bases. The DNA for the CDR3 is TGTGCCAGCAGCGGGGAAGTCACAGATACGCAGTATTTT. Translating it yields CASSGEVTDTQYF.

This clonotype was recorded at least ten times. J is TRBJ2-5 and V is TRBV3-1; no clear D. The CDR3 spans 13 residues. Germline V gene sequence: CDR1 LGHDT, CDR2 YNNKEL (reference sequence). V shed 4 bases and J shed 1 base, with 7 bases lying between them. The CDR3 region is CASSPRPQETQYF. CDR3 nucleotides: TGTGCCAGCAGCCCCCGCCCCCAAGAGACCCAGTACTTC.

V gene TRBV4-1 combines with J gene TRBJ2-7; D remains ambiguous. The length of the CDR3 is 17 residues. V was pared by 0 bases and J by 0 bases, with 15 bases between. Germline V gene data show CDR1 as MGHRA and CDR2 as YSYEKL. The CDR3 DNA reads TGCGCCAGCAGCCAAGAAGGCCATCCCCCGAGCTCCTACGAGCAGTACTTC. This codes for CASSQEGHPPSSYEQYF.

This clonotype was counted many times. The chain employs TRBV2 and TRBJ2-4, with 7 bases lining up with TRBD1. V shed 6 bases, J shed 7 bases, and the junction held 12 bases outside the gene matches. CDR1 is SNHLY, CDR2 FYNNEI, per germline. The CDR3 has 15 residues. DNA for the CDR3: TGTGCCAGCAGCCTCGACAGGGACCCCTGGAACATTCAGTACTTC. This translates into CASSLDRDPWNIQYF.

In its sample, this clonotype was seen many times. This chain joins TRBV7-3 and TRBJ2-1, with TRBD1 as a possible D gene (6 bases). Germline CDR1 reads SGHTA; CDR2 reads FQGTGA. CDR3 length equals 15 residues. Trimming removed 0 bases from V and 7 bases from J, with 13 bases in between. CDR3 protein: CASSLTGTQRNEQFF. CDR3 bases: TGTGCCAGCAGCTTAACCGGGACACAGAGAAATGAGCAGTTCTTC.

This clonotype occurred a few times. The V and J genes are TRBV6-2 or TRBV6-3 and TRBJ2-7, with TRBD1 identical over 7 bases. The length of the CDR3 is 15 residues. V lost 2 bases to trimming and J lost 4 bases; unmatched junction nucleotides: 8. In germline, CDR1 is MNHEY, CDR2 SVGEGT. CDR3 sequence: CASSYAWTGAYEQYF. The CDR3 nucleotides read TGTGCCAGCAGTTACGCGTGGACAGGTGCGTACGAGCAGTACTTC.

This clonotype has ten or more counts. V and J are TRBV19 and TRBJ2-1; D gene ambiguous. Looked up from germline, CDR1 is LNHDA and CDR2 is SQIVND (reference sequence). This CDR3 is 12 amino acids long. V lost 10 bases and J 4 bases, leaving 11 bases between the germline ends. Here the CDR3 reads CAIPVKYNEQFF. The CDR3 DNA sequence: TGTGCCATCCCGGTCAAATACAATGAGCAGTTCTTC.

This clonotype was detected ten times or more. V and J are TRBV18 and TRBJ2-1; 10 positions match TRBD1. V shed 4 bases, J shed 4 bases, and the junction held 10 bases outside the gene matches. The CDR3 contains 17 residues. Germline-derived CDR1 and CDR2 are KGHSH and LQKENI. Written as DNA, the CDR3 is TGTGCCAGCTCACGTCCCGGGACAGGGGTCACATACAATGAGCAGTTCTTC. Its translation is CASSRPGTGVTYNEQFF.

There are many counts of this clonotype. The CDR3 nucleotides are TGTGCCAGCAGCTTAGATCGGTCGAGCTCCTATAATTCACCCCTCCACTTT. It translates to CASSLDRSSSYNSPLHF. The rearrangement links TRBV7-6 to TRBJ1-6; no clear D gene. V lost 1 base and J 0 bases, leaving 10 bases between the germline ends. CDR1 SGHVS and CDR2 FNYEAQ come from the germline V gene. The CDR3 spans 17 residues.

In its sample, this clonotype was seen many times. This chain joins TRBV11-2 and TRBJ2-7; a possible D gene is TRBD2 (5 bases). Germline V gene lookup returns CDR1 SGHAT and CDR2 FQNNGV. Trimming stripped 3 bases from V and 6 bases from J, with 21 bases between. The CDR3 contains 16 residues. CDR3 DNA: TGTGCCAGCAGCTTTTCCTCGTGGGAGATTCCCTCCGAGCAGTACTTC. This sequence encodes CASSFSSWEIPSEQYF.

This clonotype turned up a few times. The J gene is TRBJ2-1, the V gene TRBV28; D ambiguous. This CDR3 is 14 amino acids long. V was shortened by 9 bases and J by 3 bases, with 15 bases between the two germline ends. Germline values: CDR1 MDHEN, CDR2 SYDVKM. CDR3 region: CASSASTRYNEQFF. CDR3 nucleotides: TGTGCCAGTTCAGCGTCGACCCGCTACAATGAGCAGTTCTTC.

The chain carries TRBV29-1 and TRBJ1-4; unclear D gene. From germline, CDR1 is SQVTM and CDR2 ANQGSEA. V shed 6 bases and J shed 4 bases, with 15 bases lying between them. This CDR3 is built from 14 residues. The CDR3 coding sequence is TGCAGCGTCATGACCGGGGTGGTTAATGAAAAACTGTTTTTT. This encodes CSVMTGVVNEKLFF. The full variable domain, rest sourced from reference TRBV29-1 and TRBJ1-4, is SAVISQKPSRDICQRGTSLTIQCQVDSQVTMMFWYRQQPGQSLTLIATANQGSEATYESGFVIDKFPISRPNLTFSTLTVSNMSPEDSSIYLCSVMTGVVNEKLFFGSGTQLSVL.

This clonotype was picked up many times. This chain joins TRBV12-3 or TRBV12-4 and TRBJ2-1, with D possibly being TRBD2 (6 bases). V was trimmed by 0 bases and J by 7 bases, leaving 10 bases between them. This CDR3 is built from 14 residues. The DNA of the CDR3 is TGTGCCAGCAGTTTAGCGGGACTTAGAAATGAGCAGTTCTTC. Encoded protein: CASSLAGLRNEQFF.

This chain links TRBV9 with TRBJ2-6, with D possibly being TRBD1 (6 bases). Germline-derived CDR1 and CDR2 are SGDLS and YYNGEE. The CDR3 runs to 14 residues. V dropped 2 bases and J dropped 4 bases, with 7 bases sitting between them. The CDR3 sequence is CASSVTGGANVLTF. The CDR3 region has the DNA TGTGCCAGCAGCGTGACAGGCGGGGCCAACGTCCTGACTTTC.

This clonotype was detected ten times or more. This chain links TRBV5-1 with TRBJ2-2, with 10 bases that match TRBD1. Germline V gene lookup returns CDR1 SGHRS and CDR2 YFSETQ. The ends lost 2 bases at V and 6 bases at J; junction bases unmatched: 7. This CDR3 is 16 amino acids long. The CDR3 here is CASSLPWDRGPGELFF. The CDR3 DNA follows: TGCGCCAGCAGCTTACCCTGGGACAGGGGACCCGGGGAGCTGTTTTTT.

This clonotype was seen many times. The chain joins TRBV29-1 to TRBJ2-2; TRBD1 matches at 10 bases. The length of the CDR3 is 15 residues. Germline V gene data show CDR1 as SQVTM and CDR2 as ANQGSEA. V was clipped by 1 base and J by 4 bases; unmatched bases: 3. Written as DNA, the CDR3 is TGCAGCGTTGAAGGCGGGACAGGGGCCACCGGGGAGCTGTTTTTT. Amino acids: CSVEGGTGATGELFF.

This clonotype occurred many times. The rearrangement uses TRBV11-1 and TRBJ1-1; 7 bases agree with TRBD1. Germline CDR1 reads SGHAT; CDR2 reads FQDESV (reference sequence). The J segment lost 3 bases and the V segment lost 5 bases, leaving 9 bases of the junction unmatched. The CDR3 runs 15 residues. The CDR3 DNA sequence: TGTGCCAGCAGCCCTCGGGACAGCTTGTACACTGAAGCTTTCTTT. Its protein is CASSPRDSLYTEAFF.

This clonotype showed up many times. The genes are TRBV20-1 and TRBJ2-5; D is possibly TRBD2 (6 bases). The germline V and J ends were trimmed by 0 bases and 9 bases, with 11 bases remaining between them. CDR3 length: 12 residues. The germline V gene encodes CDR1 DFQATT and CDR2 SNEGSKA (reference sequence). The CDR3 DNA is TGCAGTGCTAGAGAGACCGGGAGCTCCCAGTACTTC. Translated, it gives CSARETGSSQYF.

Ten or more counts support this clonotype. This rearrangement joins TRBV14 to TRBJ1-2, with D maybe TRBD1 (6 bases). There are 17 residues in the CDR3. V lost 3 bases and J lost 1, with 18 bases in between. The germline V gene has CDR1 SGHDN and CDR2 FVKESK. The CDR3 region has the DNA TGTGCCAGCAGCCATTTACCCCGGACAGCGGTTAACTATGGCTACACCTTC. Amino acids: CASSHLPRTAVNYGYTF. The full variable domain, in which reference TRBV14 and TRBJ1-2 provide the parts outside the CDR3, is EAGVTQFPSHSVIEKGQTVTLRCDPISGHDNLYWYRRVMGKEIKFLLHFVKESKQDESGMPNNRFLAERTGGTYSTLKVQPAELEDSGVYFCASSHLPRTAVNYGYTFGSGTRLTVV.